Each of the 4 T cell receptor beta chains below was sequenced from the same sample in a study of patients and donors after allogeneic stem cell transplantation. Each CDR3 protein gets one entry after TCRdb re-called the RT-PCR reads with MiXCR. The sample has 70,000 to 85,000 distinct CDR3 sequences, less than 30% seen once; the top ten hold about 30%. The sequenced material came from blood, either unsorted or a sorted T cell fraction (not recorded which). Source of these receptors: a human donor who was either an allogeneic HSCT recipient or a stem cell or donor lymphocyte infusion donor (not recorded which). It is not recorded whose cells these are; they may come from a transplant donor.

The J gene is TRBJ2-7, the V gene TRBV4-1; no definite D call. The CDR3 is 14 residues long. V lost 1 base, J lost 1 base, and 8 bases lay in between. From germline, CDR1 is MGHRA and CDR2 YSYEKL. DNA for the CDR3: TGCGCCAGCAGCCAAGCTCAGGCGTCCTACGAGCAGTACTTC. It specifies CASSQAQASYEQYF.

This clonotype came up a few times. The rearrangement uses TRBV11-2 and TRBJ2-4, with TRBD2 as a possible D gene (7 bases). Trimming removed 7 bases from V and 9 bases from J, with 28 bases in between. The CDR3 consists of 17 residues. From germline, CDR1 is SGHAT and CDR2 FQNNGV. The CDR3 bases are TGTGCCAGCACCCCACCCGGGGGGCGCGTCAGGGATAGCATTCAGTACTTC. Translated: CASTPPGGRVRDSIQYF.

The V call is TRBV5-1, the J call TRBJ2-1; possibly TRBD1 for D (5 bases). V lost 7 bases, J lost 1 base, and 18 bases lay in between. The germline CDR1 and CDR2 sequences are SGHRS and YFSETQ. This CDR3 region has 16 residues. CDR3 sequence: CASAFQGFKSYNEQFF. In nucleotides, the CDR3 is TGCGCCAGCGCGTTTCAGGGATTTAAGTCCTACAATGAGCAGTTCTTC.

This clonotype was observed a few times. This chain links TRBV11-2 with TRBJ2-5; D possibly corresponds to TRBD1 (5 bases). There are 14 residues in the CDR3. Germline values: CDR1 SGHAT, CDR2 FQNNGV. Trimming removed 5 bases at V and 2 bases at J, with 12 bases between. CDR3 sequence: CASSPLGPQETQYF. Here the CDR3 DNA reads TGTGCCAGCAGCCCCTTGGGGCCGCAAGAGACCCAGTACTTC.